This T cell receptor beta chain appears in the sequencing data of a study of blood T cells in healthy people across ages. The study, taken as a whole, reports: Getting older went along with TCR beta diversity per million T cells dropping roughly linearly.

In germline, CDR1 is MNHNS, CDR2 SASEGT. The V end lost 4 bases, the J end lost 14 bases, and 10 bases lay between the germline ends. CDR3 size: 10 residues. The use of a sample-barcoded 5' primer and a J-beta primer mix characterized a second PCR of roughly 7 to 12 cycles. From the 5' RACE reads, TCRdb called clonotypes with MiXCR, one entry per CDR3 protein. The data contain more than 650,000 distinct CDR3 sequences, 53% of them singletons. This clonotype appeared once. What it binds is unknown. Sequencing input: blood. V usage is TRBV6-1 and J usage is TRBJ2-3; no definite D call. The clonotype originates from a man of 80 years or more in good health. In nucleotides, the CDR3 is TGTGCCAGCAGTGGGGGATACGCGTATTTT. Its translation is CASSGGYAYF.